A single sample is the source of the 20 T cell receptor beta chains below, sequenced in a study of cytomegalovirus exposure and HLA in healthy donors. Vbeta (60) and Jbeta (13) primers were used in the PCR. TCRdb's copy holds only in-frame clones and misses some; the assay was immunoSEQ multiplex PCR. The table includes 150,000 to 200,000 clones, around 83% detected once. The sequencing sample was made of PBMCs. These TCRs come from a woman aged 40 to 50 in good health and CMV-seronegative.

CDR3 sequence reads: CASSVDGSGRYNEQFF. For the CDR3, the DNA is TGTGCCAGCAGCGTAGATGGTAGCGGTCGGTACAATGAGCAGTTCTTC. The V gene is TRBV9, the J gene TRBJ2-1, with TRBD2 as a possible D gene (6 bases). The CDR3 spans 16 residues. Germline loops: CDR1 SGDLS, CDR2 YYNGEE. Trimming removed 0 bases at V and 4 bases at J, with 14 bases between.

This chain joins TRBV25-1 and TRBJ1-1, with no clear D. Germline V CDR1 and CDR2: MGHDK, SYGVNS. Trimming removed 1 base from V and 0 bases from J, with 9 bases in between. The CDR3 is made up of 15 amino acids. DNA of the CDR3: TGTGCCAGCAGTGAATTGAGACATATGAACACTGAAGCTTTCTTT. Translating gives CASSELRHMNTEAFF. The variable domain in full, with the rest retrieved from reference TRBV25-1 and TRBJ1-1, is EADIYQTPRYLVIGTGKKITLECSQTMGHDKMYWYQQDPGMELHLIHYSYGVNSTEKGDLSSESTVSRIRTEHFPLTLESARPSHTSQYLCASSELRHMNTEAFFGQGTRLTVV.

This chain links TRBV5-6 with TRBJ1-3, with D possibly being TRBD1 (5 bases). The V gene lost 4 bases and the J gene lost 7 bases, with 15 bases spanning the gap. This CDR3 comprises 14 residues. Germline V gives CDR1 SGHDT, CDR2 YYEEEE. The CDR3 region is CASSVRGISNTIYF. The CDR3 nucleotides are TGTGCCAGCAGCGTGCGGGGGATTTCGAACACCATATATTTT.

With regard to this clone: An end of the junction differs from the germline gene, which may be a read error. The rearrangement uses TRBV29-1 and TRBJ2-7; D not resolved. The CDR3 covers 12 residues. Germline V lookup: CDR1 SQVTM, CDR2 ANQGSEA. The CDR3: CNVEMGHPEQYF. CDR3 DNA sequence: TGCAACGTTGAAATGGGCCACCCCGAGCAGTACTTC.

V usage is TRBV19 and J usage is TRBJ1-1; unclear D gene. This CDR3 contains 13 residues. Trimming left V 10 bases short and J 3 bases short, with 15 bases between. CDR1 and CDR2 (germline): LNHDA, SQIVND (reference sequence). The CDR3 protein is CATSRQFDTEAFF. The CDR3, as DNA: TGTGCCACCTCCAGACAATTTGACACTGAAGCTTTCTTT. Full variable domain (outside the CDR3, taken from reference TRBV19 and TRBJ1-1): DGGITQSPKYLFRKEGQNVTLSCEQNLNHDAMYWYRQDPGQGLRLIYYSQIVNDFQKGDIAEGYSVSREKKESFPLTVTSAQKNPTAFYLCATSRQFDTEAFFGQGTRLTVV.

V is TRBV7-4 and J is TRBJ2-7; 15 nucleotides agree with TRBD2. Losses at the gene ends were 2 bases for V and 6 bases for J; bases not matched to a gene: 11. CDR3 length equals 18 residues. Germline V gene lookup returns CDR1 SGHVT and CDR2 SQSDAQ. The CDR3 region is CASSLRTSGRAGLSEQYV. As DNA, the CDR3 is TGTGCCAGCAGCTTAAGGACTAGCGGGAGGGCCGGGTTATCCGAGCAGTACGTC.

V usage is TRBV6-4 and J usage is TRBJ1-1; D remains ambiguous. This CDR3 comprises 15 residues. Germline V gives CDR1 MRHNA, CDR2 SNTAGT. With 0 bases removed from V and 0 bases from J, the gap between germline ends came to 8 bases. The CDR3 here is CASSDSFEVNTEAFF. Here the CDR3 DNA reads TGTGCCAGCAGTGACTCTTTCGAGGTGAACACTGAAGCTTTCTTT.

The chain links TRBV5-4 to TRBJ2-7; D gene uncertain. Germline V gives CDR1 SGHNT, CDR2 YYREEE (reference sequence). The CDR3 length is 13 residues. The V end lost 3 bases, the J end lost 3 bases, and 10 bases lay between the germline ends. The DNA for the CDR3 is TGTGCCAGCAGCTCCTGGCTGCACTACGAGCAGTACTTC. Amino acids: CASSSWLHYEQYF.

On this clone itself: The same CDR3 is also encoded by other DNA sequences in this sample. The chain is built from TRBV7-2 and TRBJ1-1; D gene ambiguous. Germline V gene sequence: CDR1 SGHTA, CDR2 FQGNSA. This CDR3 has 13 residues. V shed 3 bases and J shed 1 base, with 6 bases lying between them. CDR3 residues: CASSFNKNTEAFF. The CDR3 bases are TGTGCCAGCAGCTTCAACAAGAACACTGAAGCTTTCTTT.

This chain connects TRBV6-1 to TRBJ2-7; 8 bases agree with TRBD2. The CDR3 loop spans 14 amino acids. Per the germline V gene, CDR1 is MNHNS and CDR2 is SASEGT. With 7 bases clipped from V and 1 base from J, the junction kept 6 bases outside the gene matches. CDR3 in amino acids: CASNPTSASYEQYF. The CDR3 nucleotides are TGTGCCAGCAACCCGACTAGCGCGTCCTACGAGCAGTACTTC.

The table lists this clone with a few counts. The rearrangement joins TRBV15 to TRBJ1-6; 10 nucleotides match TRBD1. V lost 5 bases to trimming and J lost 3 bases; unmatched junction nucleotides: 7. The CDR3 consists of 17 residues. The germline CDR1 and CDR2 sequences are LNHNV and YYDKDF (reference sequence). The CDR3 sequence is CATSPTRTGGYNSPLHF. The DNA of the CDR3 is TGTGCCACCAGCCCAACCCGGACAGGGGGCTATAATTCACCCCTCCACTTT.

Turning to this clone: Other DNA sequences in this specimen translate into the identical CDR3. The chain joins TRBV7-8 to TRBJ2-7; no clear D gene. V was cut by 3 bases and J by 7 bases, with 13 bases left in between. The CDR3 extends over 13 amino acids. Per germline, CDR1 SGHVS and CDR2 FQNEAQ. CDR3: CASSLVEAGEQYV. The CDR3 nucleotides are TGTGCCAGCAGCTTGGTTGAGGCCGGGGAGCAGTACGTC.

The chain uses TRBV28 and TRBJ1-5, with TRBD1 matching 10 bases. Trimming cost V 5 bases and J 4 bases; bases outside gene matches: 14. CDR1 and CDR2 from the germline V gene are MDHEN and SYDVKM. The CDR3 covers 18 residues. CDR3 residues: CASSTPRGTGDRNQPQHF. The CDR3 DNA sequence: TGTGCCAGCAGTACCCCACGGGGGACAGGGGACCGTAATCAGCCCCAGCATTTT.

V usage is TRBV7-8 and J usage is TRBJ2-5; D possibly corresponds to TRBD1 (5 bases). Per the germline V gene, CDR1 is SGHVS and CDR2 is FQNEAQ. Trimming shortened V by 3 bases and J by 5 bases, and 16 bases separated the two germline ends. The CDR3 loop spans 15 amino acids. The chain's CDR3 is CASSFRETLRETQYF. The DNA of the CDR3 is TGTGCCAGCAGCTTCAGGGAAACCCTTCGGGAGACCCAGTACTTC.

The V call is TRBV27, the J call TRBJ2-2, with 7 bases fitting TRBD1. The CDR3 length is 16 residues. Per the germline V gene, CDR1 is MNHEY and CDR2 is SMNVEV (reference sequence). V was clipped by 11 bases and J by 3 bases; unmatched bases: 15. The CDR3 is CAALALLTGYTGELFF. The DNA for the CDR3 is TGTGCCGCCTTGGCGCTTCTGACAGGGTACACCGGGGAGCTGTTTTTT.

The chain couples TRBV30 to TRBJ2-3; a weak D match, TRBD2 (5 bases). With 0 bases removed from V and 4 bases from J, the gap between germline ends came to 14 bases. The CDR3 sequence is 15 residues long. Germline V CDR1 and CDR2: GTSNPN, SVGIG (reference sequence). CDR3 DNA sequence: TGTGCCTGGAGTGTTTCGGGGATTGAAGCAGATACGCAGTATTTT. Translating gives CAWSVSGIEADTQYF.

The V call is TRBV30, the J call TRBJ1-1; D may be TRBD1 (5 bases). The CDR3 runs 17 residues. The germline V gene has CDR1 GTSNPN and CDR2 SVGIG (reference sequence). Trimming shortened V by 3 bases and J by 3 bases, and 23 bases separated the two germline ends. The CDR3 sequence is CAWRRAWGDGGDTEAFF. In DNA, the CDR3 is TGTGCCTGGAGGAGAGCTTGGGGGGACGGCGGGGACACTGAAGCTTTCTTT.

The J gene is TRBJ2-1, the V gene TRBV29-1; 9 bases are a match to TRBD1. The CDR3 totals 16 residues. V gave up 1 base and J gave up 2 bases; unmatched junction bases: 6. CDR1 and CDR2 from the germline V gene are SQVTM and ANQGSEA. CDR3 in amino acids: CSVEVGDRAAYNEQFF. CDR3 DNA: TGCAGCGTTGAAGTAGGGGACAGGGCTGCCTACAATGAGCAGTTCTTC.

This clone was counted only a few times. The V call is TRBV6-5, the J call TRBJ1-1; 7 bases align to TRBD1. J was trimmed by 6 bases and V by 2 bases; bases with no gene match: 9. CDR1 and CDR2 (germline): MNHEY, SVGAGI. The CDR3 loop spans 15 amino acids. The CDR3 protein is CASSYTGVMQAEAFF. The CDR3 bases are TGTGCCAGCAGTTACACAGGGGTGATGCAAGCTGAAGCTTTCTTT.

CDR3 sequence (DNA): TGTGCCTCCCAGGAAGGGGGGGACTATGGCTACACCTTC. Translated: CASQEGGDYGYTF. The genes are TRBV30 and TRBJ1-2; possibly TRBD1 for D (6 bases). CDR3 length equals 13 residues. Trimming removed 7 bases at V and 3 bases at J, with 15 bases between. The germline gives CDR1 GTSNPN, CDR2 SVGIG (reference sequence).